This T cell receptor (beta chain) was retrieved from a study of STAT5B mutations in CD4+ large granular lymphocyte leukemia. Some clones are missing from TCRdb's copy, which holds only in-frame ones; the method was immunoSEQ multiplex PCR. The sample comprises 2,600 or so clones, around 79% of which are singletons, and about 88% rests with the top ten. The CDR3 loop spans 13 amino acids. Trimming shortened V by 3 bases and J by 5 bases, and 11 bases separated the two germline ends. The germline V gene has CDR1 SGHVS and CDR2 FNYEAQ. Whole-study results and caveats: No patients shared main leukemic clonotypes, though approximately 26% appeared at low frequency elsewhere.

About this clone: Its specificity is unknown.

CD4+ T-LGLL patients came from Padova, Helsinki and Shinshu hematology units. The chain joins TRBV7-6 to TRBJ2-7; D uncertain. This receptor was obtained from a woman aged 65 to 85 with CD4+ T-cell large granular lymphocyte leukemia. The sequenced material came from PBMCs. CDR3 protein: CASSFRLGDEQYF. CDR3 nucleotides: TGTGCCAGCAGCTTCCGCCTTGGGGACGAGCAGTACTTC.